The rows below give T cell receptor beta chains drawn from one sample of a study of T cells in Graves' hyperthyroidism and ophthalmopathy. TCRdb called the multiplex PCR reads again in MiXCR, with one record for every CDR3 protein. The table includes about 290,000 distinct CDR3 sequences, approximately 17% detected once. Sequencing was carried out using blood. Receptor source: a man between 25 and 39 years old with Graves' hyperthyroidism. CDR3s include the opening cysteine and the closing phenylalanine or tryptophan. The D gene is left open where the match is weak. Not every row has a clone size; where given, it reads once, few, many or a size class.

size,V,J,D,length,DNA,CDR3
many,TRBV28,TRBJ1-2,.,14,TGTGCCAGCACCCGTGGAGCAGGGGACTATGGCTACACCTTC,CASTRGAGDYGYTF
many,TRBV5-4,TRBJ1-2,.,14,TGTGCCAGCAGCTTGCCGACTGTTAACTATGGCTACACCTTC,CASSLPTVNYGYTF
.,TRBV28,TRBJ2-7,.,13,TGTGCCAGCAGTTTAAATGGGTTCTACGAGCAGTACTTC,CASSLNGFYEQYF
few,TRBV6-1,TRBJ2-1,.,18,TGTGCCAGCAGTTCCGGGGAGGTCCAGGGGGGGAACTACAATGAGCAGTTCTTC,CASSSGEVQGGNYNEQFF
few,TRBV20-1,TRBJ2-2,.,13,TGCAGTGCTTACGGGAGTTATCCCGGGGAGCTGTTTTTT,CSAYGSYPGELFF
.,TRBV6-2/TRBV6-3,TRBJ1-2,.,15,TGTGCCATCAGGGAGACAGGCTGGAATATGGAGGGCTACACCTTC,CAIRETGWNMEGYTF
many,TRBV2,TRBJ2-1,TRBD2,14,TGTGCCAGCATGACGGGACTAATGAGCAATGAGCAGTTCTTC,CASMTGLMSNEQFF
many,TRBV7-2,TRBJ2-1,TRBD2,16,TGTGCCAGCAGCTGGACTAGCGGGAGGGCCCGGAGTGAGCAGTTCTTC,CASSWTSGRARSEQFF
.,TRBV6-4,TRBJ2-1,TRBD2,19,TGTGCCAGCAGCCGCCTAGGGACTAGCGGGAGGTTGGACGTCGATGAGCAGTTCTTC,CASSRLGTSGRLDVDEQFF
.,TRBV27,TRBJ2-1,TRBD2,18,TGTGCCAGCAGTTTTGGACTAGCGGGAGGGTCGGGGTACAATGAGCAGTTCTTC,CASSFGLAGGSGYNEQFF
.,TRBV14,TRBJ2-1,TRBD2,19,TGTGCCAGCAGCCAAGAATTCCCGCTAGCGGGAGGGCCAGGGGATGAGCAGTTCTTC,CASSQEFPLAGGPGDEQFF
many,TRBV5-1,TRBJ2-2,.,14,TGCGCCAGTGAGACGGAGACAAACACCGGGGAGCTGTTTTTT,CASETETNTGELFF
few,TRBV20-1,TRBJ2-1,TRBD2,17,TGCAGTGCTAGTTATGTTTTCGTGGTAGCGGGAGGTGGTGAGCAGTTCTTC,CSASYVFVVAGGGEQFF
.,TRBV11-2,TRBJ2-1,.,12,TGTGCCAGCTCCCCCCAGGGTATCGAGCAGTTCTTC,CASSPQGIEQFF
.,TRBV7-9,TRBJ2-7,.,16,TGTGCCAGCAGCTTAAGTGGTTTCACTACCTTCGACGAGCAGTACTTC,CASSLSGFTTFDEQYF
.,TRBV18,TRBJ1-3,.,14,TGTGCCAGCTCAGCCGGGACGTCTGGAAACACCATATATTTT,CASSAGTSGNTIYF
.,TRBV11-2,TRBJ2-5,TRBD2,15,TGTGCCAGCAGCTTACTCGGGAGGCGGGAAGAGACCCAGTACTTC,CASSLLGRREETQYF